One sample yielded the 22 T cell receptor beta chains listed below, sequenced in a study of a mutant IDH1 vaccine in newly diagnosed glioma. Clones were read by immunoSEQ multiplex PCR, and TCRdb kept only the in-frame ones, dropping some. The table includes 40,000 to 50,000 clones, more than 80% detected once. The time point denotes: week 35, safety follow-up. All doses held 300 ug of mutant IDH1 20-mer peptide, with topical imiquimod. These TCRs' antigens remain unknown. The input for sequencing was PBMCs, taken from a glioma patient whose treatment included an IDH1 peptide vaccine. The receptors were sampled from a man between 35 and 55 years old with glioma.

The CDR3 loop reads CASSKQQNTEAFF. CDR3 nucleotides: TGTGCCAGTAGTAAACAACAGAACACTGAAGCTTTCTTT. This rearrangement joins TRBV19 to TRBJ1-1; no firm D call. Trimming stripped 4 bases from V and 1 base from J, with 7 bases between. The CDR3 totals 13 residues. Looked up from germline, CDR1 is LNHDA and CDR2 is SQIVND (reference sequence). Full variable domain (rest looked up from reference TRBV19 and TRBJ1-1): DGGITQSPKYLFRKEGQNVTLSCEQNLNHDAMYWYRQDPGQGLRLIYYSQIVNDFQKGDIAEGYSVSREKKESFPLTVTSAQKNPTAFYLCASSKQQNTEAFFGQGTRLTVV.

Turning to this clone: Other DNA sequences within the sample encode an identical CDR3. CDR3 sequence (DNA): TGCGCCAGCAGCCGTGCACAGTTACAAGAGACCCAGTACTTC. It yields the protein CASSRAQLQETQYF. This chain connects TRBV4-1 to TRBJ2-5; D uncertain. CDR3 length: 14 amino acids. V was trimmed by 4 bases and J by 2 bases, leaving 11 bases between them. Germline CDR1 reads MGHRA; CDR2 reads YSYEKL.

This chain's CDR3 is CASSPDWGRGLVEQFF. The CDR3 bases are TGTGCCAGCAGCCCCGACTGGGGCAGGGGCCTGGTAGAGCAGTTCTTC. The gene calls are TRBV9 and TRBJ2-1; perhaps TRBD1 as D (6 bases). CDR3 length: 16 residues. Deletions cut 4 bases from V and 10 bases from J, with 24 bases between. Germline V CDR1 and CDR2: SGDLS, YYNGEE.

CDR3 residues: CASSPGAPPYEQYV. CDR3 nucleotides: TGTGCCAGCTCCCCCGGGGCCCCTCCCTACGAGCAGTACGTC. The gene calls are TRBV18 and TRBJ2-7; D tentatively fits TRBD1 or TRBD2 (5 bases each). The germline V and J ends were trimmed by 6 bases and 2 bases, with 14 bases remaining between them. CDR1 and CDR2 from the germline V gene are KGHSH and LQKENI. There are 14 residues in the CDR3.

CDR3 nucleotides: TGTGCCAGCAGCGTAGATGGACTAGCTGACTACGAGCAGTACTTC. Its translation is CASSVDGLADYEQYF. The chain combines TRBV9 with TRBJ2-5, with 8 positions matching TRBD2. The DNA end is more similar to TRBJ2-7, so the J call may be wrong. The CDR3 loop spans 15 amino acids. Germline V gene lookup returns CDR1 SGDLS and CDR2 YYNGEE.

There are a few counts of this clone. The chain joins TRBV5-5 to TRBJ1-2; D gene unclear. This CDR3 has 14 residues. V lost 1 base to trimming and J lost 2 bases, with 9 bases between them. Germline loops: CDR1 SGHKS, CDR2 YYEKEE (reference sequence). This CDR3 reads CASSLNSPNYGYTF. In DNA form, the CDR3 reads TGTGCCAGCAGCTTGAATTCGCCAAACTATGGCTACACCTTC.

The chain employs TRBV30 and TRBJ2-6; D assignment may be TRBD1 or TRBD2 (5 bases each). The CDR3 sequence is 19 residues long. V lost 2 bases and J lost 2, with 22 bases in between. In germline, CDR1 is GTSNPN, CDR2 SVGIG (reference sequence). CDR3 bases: TGTGCCTGGAGTTCAACCCTGTGGGGGAGAGGTCCTGGGGCCAACGTCCTGACTTTC. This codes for CAWSSTLWGRGPGANVLTF.

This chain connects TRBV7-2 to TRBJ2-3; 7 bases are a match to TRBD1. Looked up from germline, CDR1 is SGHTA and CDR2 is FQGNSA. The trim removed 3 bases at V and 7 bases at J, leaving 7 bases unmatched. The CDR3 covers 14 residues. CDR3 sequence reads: CASSFDRVENTQYF. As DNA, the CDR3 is TGTGCCAGCAGCTTCGACAGGGTCGAAAATACGCAGTATTTT.

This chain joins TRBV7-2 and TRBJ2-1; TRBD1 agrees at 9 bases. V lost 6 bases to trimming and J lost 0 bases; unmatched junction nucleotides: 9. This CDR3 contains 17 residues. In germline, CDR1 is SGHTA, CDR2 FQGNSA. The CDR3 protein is CASRGQGGLSSYNEQFF. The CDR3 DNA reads TGTGCCAGCAGGGGACAGGGAGGTTTAAGCTCCTACAATGAGCAGTTCTTC. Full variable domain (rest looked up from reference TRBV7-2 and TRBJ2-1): GAGVSQSPSNKVTEKGKDVELRCDPISGHTALYWYRQSLGQGLEFLIYFQGNSAPDKSGLPSDRFSAERTGGSVSTLTIQRTQQEDSAVYLCASRGQGGLSSYNEQFFGPGTRLTVL.

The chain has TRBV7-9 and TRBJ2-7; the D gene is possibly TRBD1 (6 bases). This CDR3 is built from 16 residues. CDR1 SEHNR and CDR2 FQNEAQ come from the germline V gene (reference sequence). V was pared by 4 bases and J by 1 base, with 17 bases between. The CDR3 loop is CASSWDQGPQSYEQYF. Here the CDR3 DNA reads TGTGCCAGCAGCTGGGACCAGGGGCCCCAATCCTACGAGCAGTACTTC. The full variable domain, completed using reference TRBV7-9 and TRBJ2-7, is DTGVSQNPRHKITKRGQNVTFRCDPISEHNRLYWYRQTLGQGPEFLTYFQNEAQLEKSRLLSDRFSAERPKGSFSTLEIQRTEQGDSAMYLCASSWDQGPQSYEQYFGPGTRLTVT.

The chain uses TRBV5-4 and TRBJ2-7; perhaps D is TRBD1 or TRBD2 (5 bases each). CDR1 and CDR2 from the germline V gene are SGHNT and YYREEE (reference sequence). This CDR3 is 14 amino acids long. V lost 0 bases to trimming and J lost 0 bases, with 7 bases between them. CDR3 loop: CASSLGGTSYEQYF. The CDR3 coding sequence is TGTGCCAGCAGCTTGGGTGGGACCTCCTACGAGCAGTACTTC.

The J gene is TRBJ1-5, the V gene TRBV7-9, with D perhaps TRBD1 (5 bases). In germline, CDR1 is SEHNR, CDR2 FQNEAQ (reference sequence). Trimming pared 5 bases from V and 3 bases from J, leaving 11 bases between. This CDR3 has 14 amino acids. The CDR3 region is CASSVPGNNQPQHF. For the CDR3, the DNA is TGTGCCAGCAGCGTCCCAGGGAACAATCAGCCCCAGCATTTT.

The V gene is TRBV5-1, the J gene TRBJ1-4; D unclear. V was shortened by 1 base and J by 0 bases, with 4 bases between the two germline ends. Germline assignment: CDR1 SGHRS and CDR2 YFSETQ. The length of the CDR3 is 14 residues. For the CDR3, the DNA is TGCGCCAGCAGCTTGCAGACAACTAATGAAAAACTGTTTTTT. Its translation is CASSLQTTNEKLFF.

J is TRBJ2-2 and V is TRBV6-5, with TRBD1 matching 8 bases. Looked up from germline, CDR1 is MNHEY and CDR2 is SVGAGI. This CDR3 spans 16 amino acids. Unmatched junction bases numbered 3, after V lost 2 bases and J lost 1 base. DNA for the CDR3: TGTGCCAGCAGTTACCCCGGGACAGGGAACACCGGGGAGCTGTTTTTT. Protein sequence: CASSYPGTGNTGELFF.

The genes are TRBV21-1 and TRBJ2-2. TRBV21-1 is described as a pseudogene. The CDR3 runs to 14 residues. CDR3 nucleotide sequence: TGTGCCAGCAGCAAAGCGGGGGATGCCGGGGAGCTGTTTTTT. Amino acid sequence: CASSKAGDAGELFF.

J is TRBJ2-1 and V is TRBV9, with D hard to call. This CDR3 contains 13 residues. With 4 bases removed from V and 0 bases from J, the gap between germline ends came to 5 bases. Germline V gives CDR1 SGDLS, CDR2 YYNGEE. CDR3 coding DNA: TGTGCCAGCAGCCCTCGCTCCTACAATGAGCAGTTCTTC. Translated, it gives CASSPRSYNEQFF. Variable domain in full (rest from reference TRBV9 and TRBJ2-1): DSGVTQTPKHLITATGQRVTLRCSPRSGDLSVYWYQQSLDQGLQFLIQYYNGEERAKGNILERFSAQQFPDLHSELNLSSLELGDSALYFCASSPRSYNEQFFGPGTRLTVL.

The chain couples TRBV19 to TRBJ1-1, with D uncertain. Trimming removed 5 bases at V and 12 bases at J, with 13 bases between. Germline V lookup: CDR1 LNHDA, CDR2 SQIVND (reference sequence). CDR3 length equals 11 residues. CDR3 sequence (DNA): TGTGCCAGTAGTGTCCGACTGAGAACTTTCTTT. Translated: CASSVRLRTFF.

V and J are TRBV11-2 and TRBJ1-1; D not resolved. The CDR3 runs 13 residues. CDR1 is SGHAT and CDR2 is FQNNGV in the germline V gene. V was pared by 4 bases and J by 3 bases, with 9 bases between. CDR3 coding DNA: TGTGCCAGCAGCTGGGGAGAGGACACTGAAGCTTTCTTT. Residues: CASSWGEDTEAFF.

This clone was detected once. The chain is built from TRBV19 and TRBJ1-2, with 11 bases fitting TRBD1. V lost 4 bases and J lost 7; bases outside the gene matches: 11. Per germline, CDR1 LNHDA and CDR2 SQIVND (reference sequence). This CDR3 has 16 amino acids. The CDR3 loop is CASSNPGQGAGSGYTF. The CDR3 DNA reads TGTGCCAGTAGTAACCCAGGACAGGGGGCTGGTAGTGGCTACACCTTC.

CDR3 coding DNA: TGTGCCAGCAGCTTGTGGCCCAAGGGGCGATCCTATGGCTACACCTTC. This encodes CASSLWPKGRSYGYTF. V is TRBV7-9 and J is TRBJ1-2, with TRBD1 as a possible D gene (5 bases). Deletions cut 3 bases from V and 4 bases from J, with 18 bases between. Germline V gives CDR1 SEHNR, CDR2 FQNEAQ (reference sequence). There are 16 residues in the CDR3.

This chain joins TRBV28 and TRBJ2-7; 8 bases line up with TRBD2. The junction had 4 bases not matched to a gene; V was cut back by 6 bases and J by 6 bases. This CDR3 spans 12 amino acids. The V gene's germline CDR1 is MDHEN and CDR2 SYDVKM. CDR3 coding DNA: TGTGCCAGCAGCCCTACTAGCGGCGAGCAGTACTTC. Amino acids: CASSPTSGEQYF.

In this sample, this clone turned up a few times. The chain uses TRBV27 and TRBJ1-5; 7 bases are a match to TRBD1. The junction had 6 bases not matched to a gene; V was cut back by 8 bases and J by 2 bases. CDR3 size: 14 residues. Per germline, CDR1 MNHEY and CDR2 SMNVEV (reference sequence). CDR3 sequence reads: CASRRGQRNQPQHF. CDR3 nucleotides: TGTGCCAGCCGAAGGGGACAGCGCAATCAGCCCCAGCATTTT.